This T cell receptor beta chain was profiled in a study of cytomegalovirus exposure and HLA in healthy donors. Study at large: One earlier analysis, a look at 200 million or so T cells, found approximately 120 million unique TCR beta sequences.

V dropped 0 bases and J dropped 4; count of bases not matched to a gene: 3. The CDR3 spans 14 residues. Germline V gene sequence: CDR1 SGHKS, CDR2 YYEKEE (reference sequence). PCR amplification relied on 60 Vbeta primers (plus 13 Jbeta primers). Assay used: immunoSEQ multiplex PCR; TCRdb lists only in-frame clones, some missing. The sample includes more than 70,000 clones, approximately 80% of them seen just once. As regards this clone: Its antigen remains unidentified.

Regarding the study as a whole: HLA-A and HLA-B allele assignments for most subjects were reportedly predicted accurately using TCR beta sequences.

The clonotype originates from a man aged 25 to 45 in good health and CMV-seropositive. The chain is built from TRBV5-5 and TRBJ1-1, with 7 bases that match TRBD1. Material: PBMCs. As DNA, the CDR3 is TGTGCCAGCAGCTTGGCCGACAGGGTCACTGAAGCTTTCTTT. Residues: CASSLADRVTEAFF.